The 19 T cell receptor beta chains below all came from one sample that was sequenced in a study of cytomegalovirus exposure and HLA in healthy donors. PCR amplification relied on 60 Vbeta primers (plus 13 Jbeta primers). Sequenced by immunoSEQ multiplex PCR; TCRdb stores in-frame clones only, minus some. Altogether 100,000 to 150,000 clones are present, around 80% being singletons, with the ten largest covering less than 15%. Sample: PBMCs. All receptors come from a woman aged 60 to 75 in good health and CMV-seropositive.

Only a few counts were recorded for this clone. The chain links TRBV7-2 to TRBJ1-2; 8 nucleotides match TRBD1. The J segment lost 6 bases and the V segment lost 6 bases, leaving 6 bases of the junction unmatched. This CDR3 has 13 residues. In germline, CDR1 is SGHTA, CDR2 FQGNSA. CDR3 sequence reads: CASRGQEVHGYTF. The CDR3 nucleotides read TGTGCCAGCAGGGGACAGGAGGTCCATGGCTACACCTTC.

The chain employs TRBV4-1 and TRBJ2-1; 7 bases match TRBD2. Unmatched junction bases numbered 13, after V lost 0 bases and J lost 2 bases. The V gene's germline CDR1 is MGHRA and CDR2 YSYEKL. The CDR3 is made up of 19 amino acids. The CDR3 is CASSQEAPPRGSTYNEQFF. CDR3 coding DNA: TGCGCCAGCAGCCAAGAAGCCCCCCCGCGGGGGTCTACCTACAATGAGCAGTTCTTC.

The gene calls are TRBV5-1 and TRBJ2-1; 10 bases are shared with TRBD2. Germline CDR1 and CDR2: SGHRS and YFSETQ. With 1 base clipped from V and 7 bases from J, the junction kept 5 bases outside the gene matches. The CDR3 is made up of 15 amino acids. This CDR3 is CASSLLAGEGNEQFF. The CDR3, as DNA: TGCGCCAGCAGCTTGCTAGCGGGGGAAGGGAATGAGCAGTTCTTC.

The DNA of the CDR3 is TGTGCCAGCAGTTTAGCACAGGCAGATACGCAGTATTTT. Translating it yields CASSLAQADTQYF. The chain employs TRBV5-5 and TRBJ2-3, with D possibly being TRBD1 (5 bases). CDR3 length equals 13 residues. Germline V gene lookup returns CDR1 SGHKS and CDR2 YYEKEE (reference sequence). V was clipped by 5 bases and J by 4 bases, with 11 bases between them.

The chain is built from TRBV10-1 and TRBJ2-5; TRBD1 matches 8 bases. Trimming took 10 bases from V and 5 from J; bases not matched to a gene: 18. The CDR3 is 16 amino acids. From germline, CDR1 is WNHNN and CDR2 SYGVQD (reference sequence). As DNA, the CDR3 is TGCGCCACCTGGAACGACAGGGGACGATTGGGCGAGACCCAGTACTTC. Residues: CATWNDRGRLGETQYF.

The chain links TRBV29-1 to TRBJ2-7; the D gene is possibly TRBD1 (6 bases). V gave up 4 bases and J gave up 5 bases, with 15 bases separating them. The CDR3 contains 13 residues. The germline V gene encodes CDR1 SQVTM and CDR2 ANQGSEA. The CDR3 spells CSVATGTFNEQYF. The CDR3 DNA follows: TGCAGCGTTGCCACAGGGACGTTCAACGAGCAGTACTTC.

The V and J genes are TRBV2 and TRBJ2-1; a possible D gene is TRBD2 (6 bases). Per germline, CDR1 SNHLY and CDR2 FYNNEI. V was cut by 8 bases and J by 5 bases, with 16 bases left in between. This CDR3 contains 14 residues. The CDR3 protein is CASGALADNNEQFF. The CDR3 DNA reads as TGTGCCAGCGGGGCACTAGCAGATAACAATGAGCAGTTCTTC.

The chain joins TRBV18 to TRBJ1-1; 11 bases fit TRBD1. The length of the CDR3 is 15 residues. Germline values: CDR1 KGHSH, CDR2 LQKENI. The V gene end was trimmed by 5 bases and the J gene end by 3 bases; junction bases not matched to a gene: 5. The CDR3: CASSSGQGADTEAFF. The CDR3, as DNA: TGTGCCAGCTCAAGTGGACAGGGGGCGGACACTGAAGCTTTCTTT.

This chain uses TRBV11-3 with TRBJ2-3, with 7 bases that match TRBD1. Germline CDR1 SGHNT, CDR2 YENEEA. This CDR3 region has 15 residues. Unmatched junction bases numbered 8, after V lost 5 bases and J lost 3 bases. This CDR3 is CASSPSQTGTDTQYF. In DNA form, the CDR3 reads TGTGCCAGCAGCCCCTCCCAGACAGGGACAGATACGCAGTATTTT.

The chain joins TRBV6-1 to TRBJ1-1; 9 nucleotides agree with TRBD1. The CDR3 spans 15 residues. Per the germline V gene, CDR1 is MNHNS and CDR2 is SASEGT. V shed 6 bases and J 5 bases; nucleotides not matched to a gene: 10. CDR3: CASRRTTGGSTEAFF. The CDR3, as DNA: TGTGCCAGCAGAAGAACGACAGGGGGGTCGACTGAAGCTTTCTTT.

The rearrangement uses TRBV4-3 and TRBJ2-5; TRBD2 matches 8 bases. The J call may not be correct, given that the DNA end is closer to TRBJ2-7. The germline CDR1 and CDR2 sequences are LGHNA and YSLEER. This CDR3 spans 14 amino acids. As DNA, the CDR3 is TGCGCCAGCAGCCAACGCGGGAGGAACTACGAGCAGTACTTC. It encodes CASSQRGRNYEQYF.

This rearrangement joins TRBV7-2 to TRBJ2-7; the match to TRBD2 covers 10 bases. Per the germline V gene, CDR1 is SGHTA and CDR2 is FQGNSA. CDR3 size: 14 residues. J gave up 4 bases and V 4 bases, and 4 bases lay outside the gene matches. CDR3 bases: TGTGCCAGCAGCTCCAGCGGGGGGGCGTACGAGCAGTACTTC. Its protein product is CASSSSGGAYEQYF.

The V call is TRBV5-1, the J call TRBJ2-5; 8 positions match TRBD2. The assigned J gene may be wrong: the sequence end matches TRBJ2-7 better. Germline CDR1 and CDR2: SGHRS and YFSETQ. The CDR3 has 14 residues. The CDR3 coding sequence is TGCGCCAGCAGCCGGGGGGGTAGTAGCTACGAGCAGTACTTC. Its translation: CASSRGGSSYEQYF.

The CDR3 DNA reads as TGTGCCAGCAGCCTGCGCGCAGGGGGTTCCACAGATACGCAGTATTTT. Protein product: CASSLRAGGSTDTQYF. The V and J genes are TRBV11-3 and TRBJ2-3; 7 bases are shared with TRBD1. Germline assignment: CDR1 SGHNT and CDR2 YENEEA. This CDR3 has 16 amino acids. The ends lost 5 bases at V and 2 bases at J; junction bases unmatched: 10.

The J gene is TRBJ2-7, the V gene TRBV19; 7 bases align to TRBD2. With V trimmed by 9 bases and J by 0 bases, 17 bases remained unmatched. This CDR3 region has 17 residues. Germline V gene data show CDR1 as LNHDA and CDR2 as SQIVND (reference sequence). The CDR3 loop reads CASSLTSGGGSSYEQYF. The CDR3 region has the DNA TGTGCCAGCAGTCTGACAAGCGGCGGGGGTAGCTCCTACGAGCAGTACTTC.

The chain has TRBV27 and TRBJ2-2, with TRBD1 matching over 9 bases. There are 16 residues in the CDR3. Germline assignment: CDR1 MNHEY and CDR2 SMNVEV (reference sequence). Losses at the gene ends were 4 bases for V and 4 bases for J; bases not matched to a gene: 7. Here the CDR3 reads CASSSPQGAGTGELFF. The CDR3 nucleotides read TGTGCCAGCAGTTCGCCACAGGGGGCGGGCACCGGGGAGCTGTTTTTT.

Here the CDR3 DNA reads TGTGCCAGCAGCTTAGTCGCACCTACTAACTATGGCTACACCTTC. It yields the protein CASSLVAPTNYGYTF. The V and J genes are TRBV7-8 and TRBJ1-2; D not resolved. V was pared by 1 base and J by 0 bases, with 9 bases between. The CDR3 runs to 15 residues. Germline V gene data show CDR1 as SGHVS and CDR2 as FQNEAQ.

The rearrangement links TRBV5-1 to TRBJ2-5; 14 nucleotides line up with TRBD2. The CDR3 contains 19 residues. V was clipped by 4 bases and J by 1 base; unmatched bases: 12. Germline CDR1 reads SGHRS; CDR2 reads YFSETQ. As DNA, the CDR3 is TGCGCCAGCAGCCCCCTTGGGACTAGCGGGGGACCCCTCCAAGAGACCCAGTACTTC. Amino acids: CASSPLGTSGGPLQETQYF. The full variable domain, in which reference TRBV5-1 and TRBJ2-5 provide the parts outside the CDR3, is KAGVTQTPRYLIKTRGQQVTLSCSPISGHRSVSWYQQTPGQGLQFLFEYFSETQRNKGNFPGRFSGRQFSNSRSEMNVSTLELGDSALYLCASSPLGTSGGPLQETQYFGPGTRLLVL.

The rearrangement uses TRBV19 and TRBJ1-4; D is possibly TRBD1 (5 bases). Germline CDR1 is LNHDA and CDR2 is SQIVND (reference sequence). V was clipped by 5 bases and J by 8 bases, with 21 bases between them. The CDR3 contains 16 residues. CDR3 protein: CASSFGSRGRREKLFF. In DNA form, the CDR3 reads TGTGCCAGTAGTTTTGGTTCGCGGGGACGTCGGGAAAAACTGTTTTTT.